One and the same sample provided the 27 T cell receptor beta chains below, sequenced in a study of chemoradiotherapy in HPV16-positive cancers. Measured with immunoSEQ multiplex PCR; TCRdb has only the in-frame clones, and not every one. Here the sample spans about 35,000 clones, about 85% being singletons. The sample consisted of blood, taken from a patient who underwent chemoradiotherapy. These receptors originate from a human donor with HPV-associated anogenital cancer.

The chain combines TRBV4-3 with TRBJ2-3; 10 positions match TRBD2. In germline, CDR1 is LGHNA, CDR2 YSLEER. This CDR3 contains 19 residues. The V gene end was trimmed by 0 bases and the J gene end by 2 bases; junction bases not matched to a gene: 11. CDR3 sequence (DNA): TGCGCCAGCAGCCAAGAGGGAAGTAGCGGGGGGTCCCTCACAGATACGCAGTATTTT. Residues: CASSQEGSSGGSLTDTQYF.

The V and J genes are TRBV13 and TRBJ2-1; 11 bases are a match to TRBD2. V lost 2 bases and J lost 5; bases outside the gene matches: 2. The V gene's germline CDR1 is PRHDT and CDR2 FYEKMQ (reference sequence). CDR3 length: 15 amino acids. The CDR3 sequence is CASSLTSGGHNEQFF. The CDR3 DNA sequence: TGTGCCAGCAGCTTAACTAGCGGGGGCCACAATGAGCAGTTCTTC.

This clone was detected once. This chain links TRBV18 with TRBJ1-4; D is perhaps TRBD1 (6 bases). CDR1 and CDR2 from the germline V gene are KGHSH and LQKENI. Trimming pared 3 bases from V and 3 bases from J, leaving 8 bases between. The CDR3 totals 14 residues. In nucleotides, the CDR3 is TGTGCCAGCTCACCTGGACAGCCTAATGAAAAACTGTTTTTT. It yields the protein CASSPGQPNEKLFF.

Of note for this clone: A read error likely explains this, since a far larger clone differs by one base. CDR3 protein: CASSFPGTYEQYF. The CDR3 DNA sequence: TGTGCCAGCAGCTTTCCGGGGACCTACGAGCAGTACTTC. The chain uses TRBV7-6 and TRBJ2-7; TRBD2 might be the D (5 bases). Trimming cost V 3 bases and J 2 bases, with 8 bases left between them. Per the germline V gene, CDR1 is SGHVS and CDR2 is FNYEAQ. The CDR3 loop spans 13 amino acids.

This chain links TRBV11-2 with TRBJ1-2, with D maybe TRBD1 (5 bases). The V end lost 5 bases, the J end lost 7 bases, and 8 bases lay between the germline ends. The CDR3 totals 11 residues. In germline, CDR1 is SGHAT, CDR2 FQNNGV. The CDR3 region has the DNA TGTGCCAGCAGCCAGAGGGGTGGCTACACCTTC. Encoded protein: CASSQRGGYTF.

The V gene is TRBV9, the J gene TRBJ2-3, with TRBD2 identical over 15 bases. CDR1 and CDR2 (germline): SGDLS, YYNGEE. V was clipped by 3 bases and J by 3 bases; unmatched bases: 2. The CDR3 runs 16 residues. CDR3 sequence: CASSAGLAGGTDTQYF. As DNA, the CDR3 is TGTGCCAGCAGCGCTGGACTAGCGGGGGGGACAGATACGCAGTATTTT. Based on the CDR3 plus reference TRBV9 and TRBJ2-3, the full variable domain is DSGVTQTPKHLITATGQRVTLRCSPRSGDLSVYWYQQSLDQGLQFLIQYYNGEERAKGNILERFSAQQFPDLHSELNLSSLELGDSALYFCASSAGLAGGTDTQYFGPGTRLTVL.

The chain has TRBV19 and TRBJ2-6; D is undetermined. V was pared by 0 bases and J by 0 bases, with 21 bases between. This CDR3 has 21 residues. CDR1 and CDR2 from the germline V gene are LNHDA and SQIVND (reference sequence). The CDR3 protein is CASSIELSRRDTYSGANVLTF. CDR3 DNA sequence: TGTGCCAGTAGTATAGAACTTTCGAGGCGTGACACTTACTCTGGGGCCAACGTCCTGACTTTC.

The rearrangement joins TRBV6-1 to TRBJ1-1, with unresolved D. Germline CDR1 and CDR2: MNHNS and SASEGT. CDR3 length equals 10 residues. The V and J ends lost 2 bases and 10 bases respectively, with 5 bases between them. In nucleotides, the CDR3 is TGTGCCAGCAGTGAAATTGGAGCTTTCTTT. This sequence encodes CASSEIGAFF.

This chain links TRBV29-1 with TRBJ1-6; D is undetermined. Trimming pared 7 bases from V and 7 bases from J, leaving 11 bases between. Germline V gene data show CDR1 as SQVTM and CDR2 as ANQGSEA. The CDR3 sequence is 12 residues long. The CDR3 nucleotides read TGCAGCGCTGGGGAAGCGAATTCACCCCTCCACTTT. Translation: CSAGEANSPLHF.

This chain links TRBV13 with TRBJ2-5; no firm D call. V was cut by 1 base and J by 5 bases, with 5 bases left in between. The CDR3 contains 12 residues. Germline CDR1 is PRHDT and CDR2 is FYEKMQ (reference sequence). CDR3 coding DNA: TGTGCCAGCAGCTTAGCGGCGGAGACCCAGTACTTC. Its translation is CASSLAAETQYF.

This chain links TRBV6-6 with TRBJ2-3, with D uncertain. The CDR3 spans 12 residues. Looked up from germline, CDR1 is MNHNY and CDR2 is SVGAGI (reference sequence). Trimming removed 4 bases from V and 3 bases from J, with 5 bases in between. CDR3 sequence reads: CASSSVTDTQYF. In nucleotides, the CDR3 is TGTGCCAGCAGTTCAGTGACAGATACGCAGTATTTT.

The CDR3 loop is CASSPAEIYGYTF. The CDR3, as DNA: TGTGCCAGCAGCCCTGCAGAGATCTATGGCTACACCTTC. The V call is TRBV7-8, the J call TRBJ1-2; D ambiguous. Trimming removed 5 bases at V and 4 bases at J, with 11 bases between. The germline CDR1 and CDR2 sequences are SGHVS and FQNEAQ. This CDR3 contains 13 residues.

The CDR3 coding sequence is TGTGCCAGCAGCTTGGGGTGGGACCAGCAGTACTTC. It specifies CASSLGWDQQYF. The chain recombines TRBV5-5 with TRBJ2-7; D is perhaps TRBD1 or TRBD2 (5 bases each). The CDR3 spans 12 residues. Germline V gene data show CDR1 as SGHKS and CDR2 as YYEKEE (reference sequence). Trimming took off 0 bases at V and 8 bases at J, with 9 bases between the two ends.

This chain connects TRBV2 to TRBJ1-5, with a weak D call TRBD1 (5 bases). Trimming pared 9 bases from V and 4 bases from J, leaving 19 bases between. From germline, CDR1 is SNHLY and CDR2 FYNNEI. The CDR3 extends over 15 amino acids. CDR3 residues: CARSIRGLLNQPQHF. The CDR3 nucleotides are TGTGCCAGAAGTATAAGGGGTTTGTTGAATCAGCCCCAGCATTTT.

V usage is TRBV11-3 and J usage is TRBJ2-2, with 8 bases identical to TRBD1. Per germline, CDR1 SGHNT and CDR2 YENEEA. This CDR3 has 18 amino acids. Trimming at V came to 0 bases and at J to 6 bases, leaving 12 bases not matched to a gene. The CDR3, as DNA: TGTGCCAGCAGCTTAGACAACCGGGACAGGCCCTTTGCCGGGGAGCTGTTTTTT. Encoded protein: CASSLDNRDRPFAGELFF.

The chain is built from TRBV2 and TRBJ1-2, with 7 positions matching TRBD1. CDR3 length: 14 amino acids. Germline V gene sequence: CDR1 SNHLY, CDR2 FYNNEI. V lost 7 bases and J lost 3; bases outside the gene matches: 8. The CDR3 coding sequence is TGTGCCAGCAAAGGGACAGCCTTTTACTATGGCTACACCTTC. This encodes CASKGTAFYYGYTF.

V usage is TRBV7-6 and J usage is TRBJ1-1; unclear D gene. This CDR3 contains 15 residues. The germline V gene has CDR1 SGHVS and CDR2 FNYEAQ. V lost 3 bases and J lost 0, with 11 bases in between. The CDR3 DNA reads as TGTGCCAGCAGCTTCGCGGTCGAAATGAACACTGAAGCTTTCTTT. Encoded protein: CASSFAVEMNTEAFF.

The V and J genes are TRBV5-8 and TRBJ2-3; D call uncertain. Per germline, CDR1 SGHTS and CDR2 YDEGEE. The CDR3 is 14 residues long. Trimming pared 2 bases from V and 11 bases from J, leaving 18 bases between. In nucleotides, the CDR3 is TGTGCCAGCAGCTTCGGACGATCCGCAGTTGGGCAGTATTTT. Protein: CASSFGRSAVGQYF.

The genes are TRBV18 and TRBJ1-1, with 7 bases aligning to TRBD1. This CDR3 has 19 residues. Germline lookup yields CDR1 KGHSH and CDR2 LQKENI. V shed 5 bases, J shed 0 bases, and the junction held 18 bases outside the gene matches. CDR3 residues: CASSIAGLTGTAMNTEAFF. The CDR3 DNA sequence: TGTGCCAGCTCAATTGCGGGGCTCACTGGGACAGCTATGAACACTGAAGCTTTCTTT.

V usage is TRBV7-3 and J usage is TRBJ2-3; D gene ambiguous. Germline V gene sequence: CDR1 SGHTA, CDR2 FQGTGA. V lost 4 bases to trimming and J lost 2 bases, with 7 bases between them. The CDR3 spans 13 residues. In DNA form, the CDR3 reads TGTGCCAGCAGCTCTCAAATCACAGATACGCAGTATTTT. This translates into CASSSQITDTQYF.

The gene calls are TRBV28 and TRBJ2-7, with 15 nucleotides matching TRBD2. V dropped 4 bases and J dropped 6; count of bases not matched to a gene: 1. The length of the CDR3 is 14 residues. Germline CDR1 is MDHEN and CDR2 is SYDVKM. The CDR3 DNA reads as TGTGCCAGCAGTTCGGGACTAGCGGGGGGCGAGCAGTACTTC. Its translation: CASSSGLAGGEQYF.

The gene calls are TRBV7-8 and TRBJ2-5, with D tentatively TRBD2 (6 bases). The J call may be mistaken, given a closer DNA end match to TRBJ2-7. The CDR3 is made up of 13 amino acids. Germline CDR1 reads SGHVS; CDR2 reads FQNEAQ. Here the CDR3 DNA reads TGTGCCAGCAGCTCAAGGTGGGAGGACGAGCAGTACTTC. It is translated as CASSSRWEDEQYF.

J is TRBJ2-2 and V is TRBV7-2; D gene uncertain. The CDR3 contains 15 residues. Germline V CDR1 and CDR2: SGHTA, FQGNSA. V lost 2 bases, J lost 5 bases, and 12 bases lay in between. DNA of the CDR3: TGTGCCAGCAGCTTAAGGGCGATTCGGACCGGGGAGCTGTTTTTT. Its protein is CASSLRAIRTGELFF.

Only a few counts were recorded for this clone. The chain employs TRBV25-1 and TRBJ2-7; 8 bases line up with TRBD1. Germline V gene sequence: CDR1 MGHDK, CDR2 SYGVNS. The CDR3 loop spans 15 amino acids. Trimming removed 4 bases from V and 0 bases from J; junction bases left unmatched: 5. CDR3: CASSVAGTGSYEQYF. CDR3 nucleotide sequence: TGTGCCAGCAGTGTCGCCGGGACAGGCTCCTACGAGCAGTACTTC.

The chain recombines TRBV9 with TRBJ2-2, with D perhaps TRBD2 (6 bases). Germline V CDR1 and CDR2: SGDLS, YYNGEE. The CDR3 length is 15 residues. Trimming shortened V by 2 bases and J by 5 bases, and 13 bases separated the two germline ends. The DNA of the CDR3 is TGTGCCAGCAGCGTGGAGGGGCGAGGGACCGGGGAGCTGTTTTTT. Its protein is CASSVEGRGTGELFF.

This clone was detected only once. The V and J genes are TRBV9 and TRBJ1-4, with D maybe TRBD1 (5 bases). This CDR3 region has 13 residues. V dropped 4 bases and J dropped 6 bases, with 10 bases sitting between them. Germline V gene sequence: CDR1 SGDLS, CDR2 YYNGEE. The CDR3 region is CASSLGPDEKLFF. The CDR3 nucleotides read TGTGCCAGCAGCTTGGGACCTGATGAAAAACTGTTTTTT.

The rearrangement links TRBV6-5 to TRBJ1-1; D is perhaps TRBD1 (5 bases). V gave up 6 bases and J gave up 7 bases, with 15 bases separating them. Germline V gene lookup returns CDR1 MNHEY and CDR2 SVGAGI. This CDR3 contains 13 residues. The CDR3 loop is CASSQTAFDEAFF. CDR3 nucleotides: TGTGCCAGCAGCCAGACAGCGTTCGATGAAGCTTTCTTT.